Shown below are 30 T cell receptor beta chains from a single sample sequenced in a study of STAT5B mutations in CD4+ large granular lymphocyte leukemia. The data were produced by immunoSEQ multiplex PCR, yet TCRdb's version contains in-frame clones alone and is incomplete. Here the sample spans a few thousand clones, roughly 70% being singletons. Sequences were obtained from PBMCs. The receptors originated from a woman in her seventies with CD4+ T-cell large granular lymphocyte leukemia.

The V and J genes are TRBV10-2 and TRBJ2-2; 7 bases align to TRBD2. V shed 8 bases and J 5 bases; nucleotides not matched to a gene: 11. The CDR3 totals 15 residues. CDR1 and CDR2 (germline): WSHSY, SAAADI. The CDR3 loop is CASGGGVLLTGELFF. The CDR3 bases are TGCGCCAGCGGTGGGGGGGTATTGCTTACCGGGGAGCTGTTTTTT.

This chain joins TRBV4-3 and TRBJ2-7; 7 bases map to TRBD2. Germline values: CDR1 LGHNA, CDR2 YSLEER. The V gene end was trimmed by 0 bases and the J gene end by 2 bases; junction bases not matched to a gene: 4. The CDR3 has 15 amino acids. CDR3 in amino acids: CASSQEYGGTYEQYF. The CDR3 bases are TGCGCCAGCAGCCAAGAATACGGGGGGACCTACGAGCAGTACTTC.

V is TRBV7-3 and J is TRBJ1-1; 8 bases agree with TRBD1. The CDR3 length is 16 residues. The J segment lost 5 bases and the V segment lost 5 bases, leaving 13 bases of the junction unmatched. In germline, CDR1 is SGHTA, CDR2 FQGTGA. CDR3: CASSPGTGLSGTEAFF. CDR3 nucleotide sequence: TGTGCCAGCAGCCCCGGGACAGGTCTTAGTGGGACTGAAGCTTTCTTT.

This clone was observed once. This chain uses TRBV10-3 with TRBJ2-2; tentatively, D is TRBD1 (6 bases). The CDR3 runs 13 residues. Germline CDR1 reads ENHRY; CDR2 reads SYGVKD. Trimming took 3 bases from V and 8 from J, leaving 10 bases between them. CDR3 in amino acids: CAISELQGGELFF. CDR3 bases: TGTGCCATCAGTGAATTACAGGGTGGGGAGCTGTTTTTT.

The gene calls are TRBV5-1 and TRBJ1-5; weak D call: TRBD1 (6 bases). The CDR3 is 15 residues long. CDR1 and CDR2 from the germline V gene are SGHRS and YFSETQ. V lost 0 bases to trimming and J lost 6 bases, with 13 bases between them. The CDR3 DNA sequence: TGCGCCAGCAGCTTGGGGGGACAAGGGGGTCAGCCCCAGCATTTT. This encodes CASSLGGQGGQPQHF.

Here the CDR3 DNA reads TGCGCCAGCAGGCCTGGTGGGGGGGGCCTTAACTATGGCTACACCTTC. The encoded protein is CASRPGGGGLNYGYTF. The V call is TRBV4-1, the J call TRBJ1-2; TRBD1 might be the D (6 bases). From germline, CDR1 is MGHRA and CDR2 YSYEKL. There are 16 residues in the CDR3. Deletions cut 6 bases from V and 1 base from J, with 18 bases between.

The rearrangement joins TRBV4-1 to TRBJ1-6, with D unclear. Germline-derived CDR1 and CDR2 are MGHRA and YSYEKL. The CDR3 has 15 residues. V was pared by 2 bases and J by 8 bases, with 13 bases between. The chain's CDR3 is CASSQNGREDSPLHF. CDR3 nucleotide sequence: TGCGCCAGCAGCCAAAACGGAAGGGAAGATTCACCCCTCCACTTT.

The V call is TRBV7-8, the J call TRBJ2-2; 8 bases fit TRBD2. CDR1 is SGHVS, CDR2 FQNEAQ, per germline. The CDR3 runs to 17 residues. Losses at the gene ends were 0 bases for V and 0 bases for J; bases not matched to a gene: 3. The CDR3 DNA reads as TGTGCCAGCAGCTTAGCCTCGGGGGGGCCGAACACCGGGGAGCTGTTTTTT. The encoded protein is CASSLASGGPNTGELFF. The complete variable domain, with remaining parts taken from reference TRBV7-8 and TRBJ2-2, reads GAGVSQSPRYKVAKRGQDVALRCDPISGHVSLFWYQQALGQGPEFLTYFQNEAQLDKSGLPSDRFFAERPEGSVSTLKIQRTQQEDSAVYLCASSLASGGPNTGELFFGEGSRLTVL.

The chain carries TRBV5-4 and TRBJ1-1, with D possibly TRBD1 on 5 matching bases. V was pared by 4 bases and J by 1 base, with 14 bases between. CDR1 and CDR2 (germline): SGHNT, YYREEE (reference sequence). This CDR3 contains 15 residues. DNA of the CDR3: TGTGCCAGCAGCCACCAGGGCTTTCAGAACACTGAAGCTTTCTTT. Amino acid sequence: CASSHQGFQNTEAFF.

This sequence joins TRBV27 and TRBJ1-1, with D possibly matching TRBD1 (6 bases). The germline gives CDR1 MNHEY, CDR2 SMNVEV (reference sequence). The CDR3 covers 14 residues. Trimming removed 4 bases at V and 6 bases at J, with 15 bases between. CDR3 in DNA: TGTGCCAGCAGTTCAGGGGCTTCCAACCCTGAAGCTTTCTTT. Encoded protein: CASSSGASNPEAFF.

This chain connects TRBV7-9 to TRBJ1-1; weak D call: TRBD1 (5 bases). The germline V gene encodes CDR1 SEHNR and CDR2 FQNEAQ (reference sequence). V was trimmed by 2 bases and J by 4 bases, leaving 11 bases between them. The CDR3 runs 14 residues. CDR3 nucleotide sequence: TGTGCCAGCAGCTTACAGGGCTGGGGCACTGAAGCTTTCTTT. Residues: CASSLQGWGTEAFF. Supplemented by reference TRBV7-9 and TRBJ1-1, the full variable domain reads DTGVSQNPRHKITKRGQNVTFRCDPISEHNRLYWYRQTLGQGPEFLTYFQNEAQLEKSRLLSDRFSAERPKGSFSTLEIQRTEQGDSAMYLCASSLQGWGTEAFFGQGTRLTVV.

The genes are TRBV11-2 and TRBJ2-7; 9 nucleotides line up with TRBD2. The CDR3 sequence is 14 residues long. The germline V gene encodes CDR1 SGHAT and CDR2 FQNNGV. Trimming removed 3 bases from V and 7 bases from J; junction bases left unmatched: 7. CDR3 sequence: CASSFRREGLEQYF. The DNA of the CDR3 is TGTGCCAGCAGCTTTAGGCGGGAGGGCTTGGAGCAGTACTTC.

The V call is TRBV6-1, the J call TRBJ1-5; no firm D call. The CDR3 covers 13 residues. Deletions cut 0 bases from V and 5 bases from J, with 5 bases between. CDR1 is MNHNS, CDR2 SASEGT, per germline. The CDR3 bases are TGTGCCAGCAGTGAAGCGGCGGATCAGCCCCAGCATTTT. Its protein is CASSEAADQPQHF.

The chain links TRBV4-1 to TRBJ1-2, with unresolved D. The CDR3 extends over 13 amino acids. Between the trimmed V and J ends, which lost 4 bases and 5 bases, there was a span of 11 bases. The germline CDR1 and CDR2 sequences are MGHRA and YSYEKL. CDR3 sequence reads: CASSPAELYGYTF. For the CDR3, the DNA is TGCGCCAGCAGCCCGGCGGAGCTTTATGGCTACACCTTC.

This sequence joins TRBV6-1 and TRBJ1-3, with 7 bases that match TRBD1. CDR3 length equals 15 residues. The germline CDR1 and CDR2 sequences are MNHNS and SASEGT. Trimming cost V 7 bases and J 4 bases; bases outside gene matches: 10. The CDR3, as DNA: TGTGCCAGCACCGAGTCCCACAGGGGCGGAAACACCATATATTTT. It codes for CASTESHRGGNTIYF.

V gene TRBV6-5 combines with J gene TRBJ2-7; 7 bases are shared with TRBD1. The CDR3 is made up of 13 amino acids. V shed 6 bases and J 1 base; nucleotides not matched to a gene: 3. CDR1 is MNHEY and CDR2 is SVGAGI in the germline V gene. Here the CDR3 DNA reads TGTGCCAGCAGCCAGGGACAGTCCTACGAGCAGTACTTC. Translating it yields CASSQGQSYEQYF.

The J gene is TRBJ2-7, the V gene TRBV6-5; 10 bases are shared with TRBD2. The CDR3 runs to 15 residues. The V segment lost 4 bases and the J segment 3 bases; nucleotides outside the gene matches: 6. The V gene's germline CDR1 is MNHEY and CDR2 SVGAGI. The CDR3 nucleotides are TGTGCCAGCAGTTCGGATCGGACTAGCGGCTACGAGCAGTACTTC. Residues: CASSSDRTSGYEQYF.

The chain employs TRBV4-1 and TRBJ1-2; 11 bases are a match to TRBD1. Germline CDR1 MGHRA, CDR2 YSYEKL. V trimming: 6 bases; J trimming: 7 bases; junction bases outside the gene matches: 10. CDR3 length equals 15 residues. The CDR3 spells CASRRRWTGGSGYTF. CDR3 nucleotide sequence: TGCGCCAGCAGGAGGCGGTGGACAGGGGGCTCTGGCTACACCTTC.

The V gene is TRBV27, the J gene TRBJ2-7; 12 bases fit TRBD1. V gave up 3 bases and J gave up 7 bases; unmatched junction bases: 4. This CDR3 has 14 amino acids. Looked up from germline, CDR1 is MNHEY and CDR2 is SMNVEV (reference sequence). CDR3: CASSLGQGAKEQYF. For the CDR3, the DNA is TGTGCCAGCAGTTTGGGACAGGGGGCAAAGGAGCAGTACTTC.

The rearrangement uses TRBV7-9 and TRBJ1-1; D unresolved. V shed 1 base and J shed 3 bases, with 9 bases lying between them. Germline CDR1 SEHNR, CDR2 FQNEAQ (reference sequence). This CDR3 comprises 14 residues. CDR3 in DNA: TGTGCCAGCAGCTTAGTCACGAGGGACACTGAAGCTTTCTTT. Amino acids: CASSLVTRDTEAFF.

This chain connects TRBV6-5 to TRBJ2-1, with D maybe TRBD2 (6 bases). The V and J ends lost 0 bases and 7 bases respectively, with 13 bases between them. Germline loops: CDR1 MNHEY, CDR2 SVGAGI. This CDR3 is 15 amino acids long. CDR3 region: CASSYSIIGGNEQFF. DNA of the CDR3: TGTGCCAGCAGTTACTCGATAATTGGAGGGAATGAGCAGTTCTTC.

Written as DNA, the CDR3 is TGCGCCAGCAGCCACGCGCTCCGTGGCAGGGGGTACACTGAAGCTTTCTTT. This translates into CASSHALRGRGYTEAFF. The J gene is TRBJ1-1, the V gene TRBV4-1; 7 bases match TRBD1. CDR1 is MGHRA, CDR2 YSYEKL, per germline. The trim removed 3 bases at V and 3 bases at J, leaving 13 bases unmatched. There are 17 residues in the CDR3.

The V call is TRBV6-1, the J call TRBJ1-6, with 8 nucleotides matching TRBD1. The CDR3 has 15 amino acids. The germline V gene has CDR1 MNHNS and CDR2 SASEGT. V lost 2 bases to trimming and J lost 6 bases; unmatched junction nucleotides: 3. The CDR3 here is CASSEQGAGNSPLHF. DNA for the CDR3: TGTGCCAGCAGTGAACAGGGGGCTGGTAATTCACCCCTCCACTTT.

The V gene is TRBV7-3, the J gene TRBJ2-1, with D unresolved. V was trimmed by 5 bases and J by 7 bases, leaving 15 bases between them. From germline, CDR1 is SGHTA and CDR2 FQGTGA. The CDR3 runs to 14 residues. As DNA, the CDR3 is TGTGCCAGCAGCCCCAGTGGAGCTGGGAATGAGCAGTTCTTC. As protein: CASSPSGAGNEQFF.

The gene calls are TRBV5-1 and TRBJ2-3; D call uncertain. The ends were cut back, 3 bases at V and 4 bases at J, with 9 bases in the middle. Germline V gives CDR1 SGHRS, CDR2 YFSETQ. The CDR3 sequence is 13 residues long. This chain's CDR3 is CASSSEPADTQYF. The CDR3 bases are TGCGCCAGCAGCTCAGAACCCGCAGATACGCAGTATTTT.

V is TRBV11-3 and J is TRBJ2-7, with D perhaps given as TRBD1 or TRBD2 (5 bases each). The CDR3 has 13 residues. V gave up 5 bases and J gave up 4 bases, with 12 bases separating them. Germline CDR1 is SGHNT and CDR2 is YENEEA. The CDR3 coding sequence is TGTGCCAGCAGCACCCGGGACGGTTACGAGCAGTACTTC. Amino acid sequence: CASSTRDGYEQYF.

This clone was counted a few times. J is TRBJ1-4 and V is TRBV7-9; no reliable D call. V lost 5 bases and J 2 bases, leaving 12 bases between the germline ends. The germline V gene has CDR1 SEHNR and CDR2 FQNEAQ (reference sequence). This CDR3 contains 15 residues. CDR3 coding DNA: TGTGCCAGCAGCCCCGGACGGTTGACTAATGAAAAACTGTTTTTT. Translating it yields CASSPGRLTNEKLFF.

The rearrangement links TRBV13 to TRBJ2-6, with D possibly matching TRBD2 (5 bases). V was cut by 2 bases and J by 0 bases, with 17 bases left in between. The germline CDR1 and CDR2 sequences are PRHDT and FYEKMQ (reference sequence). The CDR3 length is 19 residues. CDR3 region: CASSLRLGELTSGANVLTF. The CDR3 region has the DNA TGTGCCAGCAGCTTAAGGCTCGGGGAACTAACCTCTGGGGCCAACGTCCTGACTTTC.

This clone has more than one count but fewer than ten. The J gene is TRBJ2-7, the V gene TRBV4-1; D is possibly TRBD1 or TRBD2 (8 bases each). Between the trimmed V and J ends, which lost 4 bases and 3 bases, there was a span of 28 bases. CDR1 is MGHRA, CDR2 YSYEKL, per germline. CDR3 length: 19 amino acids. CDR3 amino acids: CASSPSGGTGPIFFYEQYF. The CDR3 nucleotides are TGCGCCAGCAGCCCCTCGGGGGGGACAGGCCCTATTTTTTTCTACGAGCAGTACTTC.

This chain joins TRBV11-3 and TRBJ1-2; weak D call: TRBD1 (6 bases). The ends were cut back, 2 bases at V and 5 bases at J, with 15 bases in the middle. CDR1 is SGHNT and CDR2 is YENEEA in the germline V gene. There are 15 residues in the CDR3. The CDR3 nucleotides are TGTGCCAGCAGCTTATCCGGACAGCCCGGGTATGGCTACACCTTC. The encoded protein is CASSLSGQPGYGYTF. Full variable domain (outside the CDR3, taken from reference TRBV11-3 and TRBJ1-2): EAGVVQSPRYKIIEKKQPVAFWCNPISGHNTLYWYLQNLGQGPELLIRYENEEAVDDSQLPKDRFSAERLKGVDSTLKIQPAELGDSAVYLCASSLSGQPGYGYTFGSGTRLTVV.